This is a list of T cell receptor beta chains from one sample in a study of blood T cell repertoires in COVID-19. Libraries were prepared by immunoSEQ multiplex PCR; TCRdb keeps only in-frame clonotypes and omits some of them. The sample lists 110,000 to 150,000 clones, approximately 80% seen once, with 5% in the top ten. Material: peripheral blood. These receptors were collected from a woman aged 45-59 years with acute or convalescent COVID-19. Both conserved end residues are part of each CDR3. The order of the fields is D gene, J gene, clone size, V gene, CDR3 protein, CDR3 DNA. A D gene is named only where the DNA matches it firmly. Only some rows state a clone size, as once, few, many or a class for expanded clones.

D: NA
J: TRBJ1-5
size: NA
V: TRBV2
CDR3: CASREDSDSNQPQHF
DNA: TGTGCCAGCCGGGAGGACAGTGATAGCAATCAGCCCCAGCATTTT

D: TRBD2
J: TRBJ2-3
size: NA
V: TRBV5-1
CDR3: CASSVGTKTDTQYF
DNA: TGCGCCAGCTCAGTAGGGACTAAAACAGATACGCAGTATTTT

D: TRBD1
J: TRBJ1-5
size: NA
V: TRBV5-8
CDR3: CASSHGTVSNQPQHF
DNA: TGTGCCAGCAGCCACGGGACAGTTAGCAATCAGCCCCAGCATTTT

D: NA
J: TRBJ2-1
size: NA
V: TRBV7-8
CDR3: CASSPYNEQFF
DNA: TGTGCCAGCAGCCCATACAATGAGCAGTTCTTC

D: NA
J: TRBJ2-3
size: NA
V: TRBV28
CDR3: CASSFFPGLMDTDTQYF
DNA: TGTGCCAGCAGTTTTTTTCCAGGGTTAATGGACACAGATACGCAGTATTTT

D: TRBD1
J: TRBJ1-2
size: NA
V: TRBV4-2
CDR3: CASSPTRGQGPYGYTF
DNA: TGTGCCAGCAGCCCCACTAGGGGACAGGGGCCCTATGGCTACACCTTC

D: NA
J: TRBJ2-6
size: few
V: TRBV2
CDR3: CASSDAGTSGANVLTF
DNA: TGTGCCAGCAGTGATGCGGGAACCTCTGGGGCCAACGTCCTGACTTTC

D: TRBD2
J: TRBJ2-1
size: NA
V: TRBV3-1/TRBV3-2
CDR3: CASSLASGGTNEQFF
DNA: TGTGCCAGCAGCCTCGCTAGCGGGGGAACCAATGAGCAGTTCTTC

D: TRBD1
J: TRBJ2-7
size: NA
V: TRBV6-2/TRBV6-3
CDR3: CASSYSRQGYEQYF
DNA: TGTGCCAGCAGTTACTCCAGACAGGGGTACGAGCAGTACTTC

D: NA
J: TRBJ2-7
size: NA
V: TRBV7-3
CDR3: CASSLTVYEQYF
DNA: TGTGCCAGCAGCTTGACAGTCTACGAGCAGTACTTC

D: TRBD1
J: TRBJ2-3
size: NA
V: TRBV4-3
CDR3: CASSQGGTGGFWDTDTQYF
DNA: TGCGCCAGCAGCCAAGGCGGGACAGGGGGGTTTTGGGACACAGATACGCAGTATTTT

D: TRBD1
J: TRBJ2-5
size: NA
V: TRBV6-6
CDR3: CASSRQGSSVAETQYF
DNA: TGTGCCAGCAGTCGACAGGGAAGTTCCGTAGCAGAGACCCAGTACTTC

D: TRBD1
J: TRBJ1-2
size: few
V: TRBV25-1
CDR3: CASRTGTYGYTF
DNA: TGTGCCAGCAGGACAGGGACCTATGGCTACACCTTC

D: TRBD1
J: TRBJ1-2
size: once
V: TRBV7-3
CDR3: CASSPTGQGYGYTF
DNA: TGTGCCAGCAGCCCAACCGGACAGGGGTATGGCTACACCTTC

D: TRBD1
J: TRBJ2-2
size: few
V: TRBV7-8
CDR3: CASSLRDSLPGELFF
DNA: TGTGCCAGCAGCTTACGGGACAGCCTACCCGGGGAGCTGTTTTTT

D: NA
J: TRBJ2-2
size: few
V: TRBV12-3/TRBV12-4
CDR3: CASSSGPGGELFF
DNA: TGTGCCAGCAGTTCAGGGCCCGGGGGGGAGCTGTTTTTT

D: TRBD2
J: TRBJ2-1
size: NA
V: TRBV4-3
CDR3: CASSLSGLAHNEQFF
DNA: TGCGCCAGCAGCCTTTCGGGACTAGCTCACAATGAGCAGTTCTTC

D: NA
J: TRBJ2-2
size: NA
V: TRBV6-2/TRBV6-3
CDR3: CASSYGGGNTGELFF
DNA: TGTGCCAGCAGTTACGGCGGCGGAAACACCGGGGAGCTGTTTTTT

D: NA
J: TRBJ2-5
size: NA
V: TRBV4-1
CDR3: CASSLNPQTEETQYF
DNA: TGCGCCAGCAGCCTTAACCCCCAGACAGAAGAGACCCAGTACTTC

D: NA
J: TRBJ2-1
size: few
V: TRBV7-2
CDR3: CASSLSAGLGYNEQFF
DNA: TGTGCCAGCAGCTTAAGTGCGGGATTGGGCTACAATGAGCAGTTCTTC

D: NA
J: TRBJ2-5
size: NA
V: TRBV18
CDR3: CASQSREQETQYF
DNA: TGTGCCAGCCAGAGCCGGGAGCAAGAGACCCAGTACTTC

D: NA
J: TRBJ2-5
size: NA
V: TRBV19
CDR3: CASSKQQSQETQYF
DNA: TGTGCCAGTAGTAAACAACAATCCCAAGAGACCCAGTACTTC

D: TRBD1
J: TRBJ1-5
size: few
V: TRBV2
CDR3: CASRPGQGFQPQHF
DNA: TGTGCCAGCAGGCCGGGACAGGGGTTTCAGCCCCAGCATTTT

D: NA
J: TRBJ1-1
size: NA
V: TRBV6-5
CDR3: CASGFRGNTEAFF
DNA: TGTGCCAGCGGGTTCAGGGGGAACACTGAAGCTTTCTTT

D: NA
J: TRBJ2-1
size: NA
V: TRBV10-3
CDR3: CAIALVSDNEQFF
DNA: TGTGCCATAGCTCTAGTCTCTGACAATGAGCAGTTCTTC

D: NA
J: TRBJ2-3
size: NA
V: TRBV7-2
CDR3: CASSVQGFDTQYF
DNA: TGTGCCAGCAGCGTCCAGGGATTCGATACGCAGTATTTT

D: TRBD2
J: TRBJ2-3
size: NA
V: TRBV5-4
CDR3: CASSFLLAGGLDTQYF
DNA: TGTGCCAGCAGCTTTTTACTAGCGGGGGGGTTGGATACGCAGTATTTT

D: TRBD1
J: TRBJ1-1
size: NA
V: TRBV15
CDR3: CATSRDGTGGRTEAFF
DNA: TGTGCCACCAGCAGAGACGGGACAGGGGGCCGCACTGAAGCTTTCTTT

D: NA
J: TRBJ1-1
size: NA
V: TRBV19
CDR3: CASRARSTEAFF
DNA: TGTGCCAGTAGGGCACGGAGCACTGAAGCTTTCTTT

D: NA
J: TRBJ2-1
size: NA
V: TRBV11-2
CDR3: CASSLQPPGTSYNEQFF
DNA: TGTGCCAGCAGCTTACAGCCCCCCGGGACTTCCTACAATGAGCAGTTCTTC

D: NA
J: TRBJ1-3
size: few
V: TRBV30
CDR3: CAWSPGFSGNTIYF
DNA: TGTGCCTGGAGTCCCGGGTTCTCTGGAAACACCATATATTTT

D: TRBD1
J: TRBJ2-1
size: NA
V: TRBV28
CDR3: CASRKDRGYYNEQFF
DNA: TGTGCCAGCAGGAAGGACAGGGGGTACTACAATGAGCAGTTCTTC

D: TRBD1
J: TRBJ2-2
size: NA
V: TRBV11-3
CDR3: CASSLRQNRGPGELFF
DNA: TGTGCCAGCAGCTTACGACAAAACAGGGGGCCCGGGGAGCTGTTTTTT

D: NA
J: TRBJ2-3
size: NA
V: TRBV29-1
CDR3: CSVEVPSGGTDTQYF
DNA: TGCAGCGTTGAAGTTCCCTCGGGGGGCACAGATACGCAGTATTTT

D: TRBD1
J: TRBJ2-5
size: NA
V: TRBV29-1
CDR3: CSVAGQGGETQYF
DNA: TGCAGCGTTGCGGGACAGGGGGGGGAGACCCAGTACTTC

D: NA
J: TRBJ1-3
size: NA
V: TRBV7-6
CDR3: CASSPGLIPSGNTIYF
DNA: TGTGCCAGCAGCCCGGGGTTGATCCCCTCTGGAAACACCATATATTTT

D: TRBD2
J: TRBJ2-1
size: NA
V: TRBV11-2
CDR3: CASTPGGSSYNEQFF
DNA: TGTGCCAGCACACCGGGGGGGAGCTCCTACAATGAGCAGTTCTTC

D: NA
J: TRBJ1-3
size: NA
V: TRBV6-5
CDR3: CASRLDNSGNTIYF
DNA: TGTGCCAGCAGACTAGACAACTCTGGAAACACCATATATTTT

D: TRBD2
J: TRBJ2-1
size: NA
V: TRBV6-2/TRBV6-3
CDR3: CASSFPPGLAGDPSYNEQFF
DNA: TGTGCCAGCAGTTTCCCACCGGGACTAGCGGGGGATCCCTCCTACAATGAGCAGTTCTTC

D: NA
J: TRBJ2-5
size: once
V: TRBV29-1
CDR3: CSVAAGDETQYF
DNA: TGCAGCGTTGCAGCAGGGGATGAGACCCAGTACTTC

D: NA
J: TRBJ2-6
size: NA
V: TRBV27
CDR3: CASSTLASSGANVLTF
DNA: TGTGCCAGCAGTACCCTAGCCAGCTCTGGGGCCAACGTCCTGACTTTC

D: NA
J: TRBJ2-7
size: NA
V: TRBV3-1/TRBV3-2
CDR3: CASSRDSRYEQYF
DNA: TGTGCCAGCAGCCGGGACTCTCGGTACGAGCAGTACTTC

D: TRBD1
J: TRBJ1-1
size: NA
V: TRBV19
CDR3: CASSTTRQGRAFF
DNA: TGTGCCAGTAGTACCACAAGACAGGGCAGAGCTTTCTTT